This TCR beta chain was identified in a study of blood T cell repertoires in COVID-19. Overall study context: COVID-19 samples collected from the United States, Italy and Spain covered acute and convalescent phases. From T cells, B-cell-depleted T cells, or PBMCs came the material, which was cDNA or gDNA.

From germline, CDR1 is LGHDT and CDR2 YNNKEL (reference sequence). The CDR3 runs 14 residues. V gave up 7 bases and J gave up 0 bases, with 10 bases separating them. In the original analysis: Reference gene primer amplification yielded estimated nucleated cell counts. TCRdb's table, derived via immunoSEQ multiplex PCR, lists solely in-frame clones and lacks some. For V, J and clone size, that table is used; D and trimming come from the DNA. Seen here are 90,000 to 100,000 clones, 65% to 90% observed once, and the top ten hold 20% to 30%. The source of this sequence is a man aged 60 to 69 with acute or convalescent COVID-19. This chain connects TRBV3-1 (or the pseudogene TRBV3-2) to TRBJ1-3, with a tentative D call TRBD1 (6 bases). The sequenced material came from peripheral blood. The CDR3 loop is CASTDRTSGNTIYF. As DNA, the CDR3 is TGTGCCAGCACGGACAGAACCTCTGGAAACACCATATATTTT.